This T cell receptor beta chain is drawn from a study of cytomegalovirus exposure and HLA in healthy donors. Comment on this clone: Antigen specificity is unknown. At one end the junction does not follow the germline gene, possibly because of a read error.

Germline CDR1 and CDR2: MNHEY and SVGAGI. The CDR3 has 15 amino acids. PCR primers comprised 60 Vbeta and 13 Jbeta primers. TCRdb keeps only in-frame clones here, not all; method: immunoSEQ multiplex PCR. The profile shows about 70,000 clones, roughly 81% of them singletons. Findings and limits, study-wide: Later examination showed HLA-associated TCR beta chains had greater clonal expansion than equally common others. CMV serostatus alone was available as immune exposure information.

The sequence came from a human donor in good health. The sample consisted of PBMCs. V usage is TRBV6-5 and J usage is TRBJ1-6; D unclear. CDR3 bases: TGTGCCAGCGGTTATAAGCGGGGCTATAATTCACCCCTCCACTTT. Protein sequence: CASGYKRGYNSPLHF.